The 5 T cell receptor beta chains listed next were all sequenced from one sample in a study of blood T cell repertoires in COVID-19. Repertoires were generated with immunoSEQ multiplex PCR, while TCRdb's copy carries only in-frame clones and drops some. This sample yields 200,000 or so clones, of which around four fifths are seen a single time; 6% to 8% belongs to the top ten. Sequenced sample: peripheral blood. The receptors were gathered from a human donor with acute or convalescent COVID-19. The donor label of this sample is uncertain.

For this clone: The same CDR3 arises from other DNA sequences in this sample as well. CDR3 region: CASSISRGDQPQHF. The CDR3 nucleotides are TGTGCCAGTAGTATCTCTAGAGGCGATCAGCCCCAGCATTTT. V gene TRBV19 combines with J gene TRBJ1-5, with D uncertain. Germline values: CDR1 LNHDA, CDR2 SQIVND (reference sequence). Trimming shortened V by 3 bases and J by 5 bases, and 11 bases separated the two germline ends. This CDR3 is built from 14 residues.

The chain uses TRBV29-1 and TRBJ2-4; 7 nucleotides match TRBD1. The CDR3 is made up of 14 amino acids. The V gene's germline CDR1 is SQVTM and CDR2 ANQGSEA. The trim removed 5 bases at V and 0 bases at J, leaving 4 bases unmatched. The CDR3 region has the DNA TGCAGCGTTAAGGGGGCCCTAGCCAAAAACATTCAGTACTTC. It translates to CSVKGALAKNIQYF.

This clone was picked up one time. The chain joins TRBV4-1 to TRBJ2-2, with D possibly TRBD2 on 6 matching bases. V lost 4 bases to trimming and J lost 4 bases, with 16 bases between them. Germline CDR1 reads MGHRA; CDR2 reads YSYEKL. This CDR3 is 16 amino acids long. CDR3 sequence: CASSPIGGSSTGELFF. The CDR3, as DNA: TGCGCCAGCAGCCCGATCGGGGGTTCGAGCACCGGGGAGCTGTTTTTT.

This chain connects TRBV4-1 to TRBJ1-1, with 7 bases identical to TRBD1. The CDR3 totals 13 residues. Germline V gives CDR1 MGHRA, CDR2 YSYEKL. Germline trimming cut 4 bases from V and 7 bases from J; bases unmatched to any gene: 6. In DNA form, the CDR3 reads TGCGCCAGCAGCCTGGGCAGGGGGGATGAAGCTTTCTTT. Amino acids: CASSLGRGDEAFF.

V usage is TRBV10-3 and J usage is TRBJ2-7; unclear D gene. There are 12 residues in the CDR3. V lost 6 bases, J lost 3 bases, and 9 bases lay in between. In germline, CDR1 is ENHRY, CDR2 SYGVKD. In nucleotides, the CDR3 is TGTGCCATCAGCCCTAACAGCTACGAGCAGTACTTC. Protein product: CAISPNSYEQYF.